What follows are 30 T cell receptor beta chains derived from one specimen sequenced in a study of T-cell memory formation after mild COVID-19. TCRdb processed the 5' RACE reads anew with MiXCR; each CDR3 protein has one entry. The sample lists some 130,000 distinct CDR3 sequences; approximately 15% were seen once. Sample: PBMCs or a T cell subset sorted from them (not recorded which). These TCRs come from an adult woman who had mild COVID-19 (a few samples of this study predate the infection). Cell type and time point are not known.

V usage is TRBV5-4 and J usage is TRBJ2-1; D not resolved. The V and J ends lost 5 bases and 2 bases respectively, with 8 bases between them. This CDR3 is built from 13 residues. The V gene's germline CDR1 is SGHNT and CDR2 YYREEE (reference sequence). The CDR3 protein is CASRAPPYNEQFF. CDR3 nucleotides: TGTGCCAGCAGGGCCCCCCCCTACAATGAGCAGTTCTTC.

The V and J genes are TRBV9 and TRBJ2-2; D ambiguous. CDR1 and CDR2 (germline): SGDLS, YYNGEE. Trimming took 4 bases from V and 7 from J, leaving 11 bases between them. The CDR3 is 13 amino acids. For the CDR3, the DNA is TGTGCCAGCAGCCCGTCGACACACGGGGAGCTGTTTTTT. Translated, it gives CASSPSTHGELFF.

This clonotype was found a few times. CDR3 in DNA: TGTGCCACCAGCAGTGGGACTAGCGGGAGTAGAGAGACCCAGTACTTC. Residues: CATSSGTSGSRETQYF. The chain uses TRBV15 and TRBJ2-5, with 14 bases aligning to TRBD2. Trimming removed 3 bases from V and 4 bases from J; junction bases left unmatched: 4. This CDR3 comprises 16 residues. Per germline, CDR1 LNHNV and CDR2 YYDKDF (reference sequence).

This clonotype appeared a single time. V usage is TRBV4-3 and J usage is TRBJ2-7, with a weak D call TRBD2 (5 bases). The CDR3 covers 20 residues. Trimming left V 5 bases short and J 3 bases short, with 32 bases between. Germline V lookup: CDR1 LGHNA, CDR2 YSLEER. Here the CDR3 DNA reads TGCGCCAGCAGCTTCCGGCAAAGAGAATCGGACTTTAATACGGGCTACGAGCAGTACTTC. Its translation is CASSFRQRESDFNTGYEQYF.

The chain uses TRBV28 and TRBJ2-1, with D perhaps matching TRBD2 (6 bases). V lost 2 bases and J lost 4, with 9 bases in between. Germline V gene sequence: CDR1 MDHEN, CDR2 SYDVKM. There are 14 residues in the CDR3. Written as DNA, the CDR3 is TGTGCCAGCAGTTTACTAGCGCCATACAATGAGCAGTTCTTC. This gives the protein CASSLLAPYNEQFF.

V usage is TRBV30 and J usage is TRBJ1-2; D is ambiguous. This CDR3 is 14 amino acids long. Germline V gives CDR1 GTSNPN, CDR2 SVGIG (reference sequence). Trimming pared 4 bases from V and 4 bases from J, leaving 16 bases between. In DNA, the CDR3 is TGTGCCTGGACCCCTCCGGGGAGGTTCTATGGCTACACCTTC. As protein: CAWTPPGRFYGYTF.

The chain recombines TRBV21-1 with TRBJ1-5; the table assigns TRBD1, which was not confirmed against the DNA. TRBV21-1 represents a pseudogene. The CDR3 spans 16 residues. The CDR3 sequence is CASKMRGPDSNQPQHF. CDR3 coding DNA: TGTGCCAGCAAGATGAGGGGGCCTGATAGCAATCAGCCCCAGCATTTT.

V is TRBV7-9 and J is TRBJ1-5, with D perhaps matching TRBD1 (6 bases). Germline V gives CDR1 SEHNR, CDR2 FQNEAQ (reference sequence). CDR3 length: 17 amino acids. Trimming took 4 bases from V and 3 from J, leaving 19 bases between them. DNA for the CDR3: TGTGCCAGCAGCTCCTTTACAGGGACGGGGGCCAATCAGCCCCAGCATTTT. Residues: CASSSFTGTGANQPQHF.

This clonotype was observed a handful of times. The chain recombines TRBV5-1 with TRBJ2-2; D is perhaps TRBD1 (5 bases). Germline values: CDR1 SGHRS, CDR2 YFSETQ. This CDR3 spans 18 amino acids. The ends were cut back, 5 bases at V and 4 bases at J, with 24 bases in the middle. CDR3 nucleotide sequence: TGCGCCAGCAGTCTACGGAGTCCCAGGGATTCGAGCACCGGGGAGCTGTTTTTT. Translated: CASSLRSPRDSSTGELFF.

The rearrangement uses TRBV20-1 and TRBJ2-3; TRBD2 agrees at 12 bases. CDR3 length: 15 residues. J was trimmed by 5 bases and V by 1 base; bases with no gene match: 4. Germline CDR1 and CDR2: DFQATT and SNEGSKA (reference sequence). In DNA form, the CDR3 reads TGCAGTGCTAGAGTCGCGACTAGCGGGGGAGATACGCAGTATTTT. Its protein product is CSARVATSGGDTQYF.

The chain employs TRBV29-1 and TRBJ2-5; D may be TRBD2 (6 bases). The CDR3 has 13 residues. In germline, CDR1 is SQVTM, CDR2 ANQGSEA. Deletions cut 2 bases from V and 5 bases from J, with 12 bases between. CDR3 sequence reads: CSVEKGGEETQYF. The CDR3 nucleotides read TGCAGCGTTGAAAAAGGCGGGGAGGAGACCCAGTACTTC.

This clonotype was picked up a small number of times. The chain combines TRBV6-6 with TRBJ1-1; unclear D gene. This CDR3 comprises 14 residues. Trimming left V 5 bases short and J 4 bases short, with 14 bases between. The germline V gene encodes CDR1 MNHNY and CDR2 SVGAGI (reference sequence). The CDR3 spells CASSASSGRTEAFF. The CDR3, as DNA: TGTGCCAGCAGTGCTTCGAGTGGGCGCACTGAAGCTTTCTTT.

CDR3 DNA sequence: TGTGCCAGCAGCTTAACTGCAGGCCTAGGGTACGAGCAGTACTTC. Translated: CASSLTAGLGYEQYF. The chain carries TRBV7-9 and TRBJ2-7; D gene ambiguous. V lost 2 bases and J lost 4, with 15 bases in between. The CDR3 spans 15 residues. Germline assignment: CDR1 SEHNR and CDR2 FQNEAQ (reference sequence).

This clonotype has ten or more counts. This chain connects TRBV12-3 or TRBV12-4 to TRBJ2-4; 8 bases map to TRBD2. The CDR3 has 16 amino acids. Trimming at V came to 3 bases and at J to 8 bases, leaving 12 bases not matched to a gene. DNA for the CDR3: TGTGCCAGCAGTTTGATCCCTACGGGAGGGAGAGACATTCAGTACTTC. Protein: CASSLIPTGGRDIQYF.

Only a few counts were recorded for this clonotype. The genes are TRBV12-3 or TRBV12-4 and TRBJ2-3; a weak D match, TRBD2 (6 bases). This CDR3 has 19 residues. Trimming took off 6 bases at V and 1 base at J, with 26 bases between the two ends. The CDR3 here is CASSPPGLTGESGTDTQYF. The CDR3 DNA reads as TGTGCCAGCAGCCCCCCGGGGCTAACGGGAGAAAGCGGCACAGATACGCAGTATTTT.

The table lists this clonotype with a few counts. The rearrangement uses TRBV24-1 and TRBJ2-3; unclear D gene. V was clipped by 1 base and J by 2 bases, with 6 bases between them. The CDR3 contains 14 residues. CDR1 KGHDR and CDR2 SFDVKD come from the germline V gene. CDR3 residues: CATSDLDTTDTQYF. The CDR3 coding sequence is TGTGCCACCAGTGATTTAGACACCACAGATACGCAGTATTTT.

CDR3 nucleotides: TGTGCCAGCAGCTCGGGAGGGTCAGATACGCAGTATTTT. This codes for CASSSGGSDTQYF. The genes are TRBV7-3 and TRBJ2-3, with 8 bases fitting TRBD2. Trimming at V came to 4 bases and at J to 4 bases, leaving 1 base not matched to a gene. The CDR3 contains 13 residues. Germline loops: CDR1 SGHTA, CDR2 FQGTGA. Drawing the rest from reference TRBV7-3 and TRBJ2-3, the complete variable domain is GAGVSQTPSNKVTEKGKYVELRCDPISGHTALYWYRQSLGQGPEFLIYFQGTGAADDSGLPNDRFFAVRPEGSVSTLKIQRTERGDSAVYLCASSSGGSDTQYFGPGTRLTVL.

The chain is built from TRBV25-1 and TRBJ2-5, with a weak D call TRBD2 (5 bases). Germline CDR1 and CDR2: MGHDK and SYGVNS. The CDR3 runs to 15 residues. V was cut by 2 bases and J by 0 bases, with 10 bases left in between. Written as DNA, the CDR3 is TGTGCCAGCAGTGAACCACTAGGATACCAAGAGACCCAGTACTTC. Its protein is CASSEPLGYQETQYF.

The chain joins TRBV7-9 to TRBJ2-3; unclear D gene. The ends were cut back, 4 bases at V and 2 bases at J, with 10 bases in the middle. The CDR3 is 14 residues long. Per the germline V gene, CDR1 is SEHNR and CDR2 is FQNEAQ (reference sequence). The CDR3 loop reads CASSWNILTDTQYF. CDR3 sequence (DNA): TGTGCCAGCAGCTGGAACATCCTCACAGATACGCAGTATTTT.

This clonotype has a count of ten or more. CDR3 loop: CASSQVAGPISTDTQYF. The CDR3 DNA sequence: TGTGCCAGCAGTCAGGTAGCGGGACCGATTAGCACAGATACGCAGTATTTT. The J gene is TRBJ2-3, the V gene TRBV27; 8 nucleotides align to TRBD2. Losses at the gene ends were 5 bases for V and 0 bases for J; bases not matched to a gene: 10. Germline V CDR1 and CDR2: MNHEY, SMNVEV (reference sequence). The CDR3 runs 17 residues.

The chain uses TRBV7-9 and TRBJ2-5; D not certain. Germline V CDR1 and CDR2: SEHNR, FQNEAQ (reference sequence). The CDR3 is 14 residues long. V lost 0 bases, J lost 1 base, and 6 bases lay in between. CDR3 sequence (DNA): TGTGCCAGCAGCTTAGCTATAATCCAAGAGACCCAGTACTTC. It is translated as CASSLAIIQETQYF.

The V and J genes are TRBV7-9 and TRBJ1-2; D is undetermined. V lost 4 bases and J 8 bases, leaving 11 bases between the germline ends. Germline V CDR1 and CDR2: SEHNR, FQNEAQ (reference sequence). This CDR3 is 12 amino acids long. The CDR3 is CASSSPALGYTF. CDR3 nucleotides: TGTGCCAGCAGCTCCCCGGCCTTGGGCTACACCTTC.

A few counts support this clonotype. The chain joins TRBV14 to TRBJ2-1; 7 positions match TRBD1. Germline CDR1 and CDR2: SGHDN and FVKESK. The CDR3 extends over 16 amino acids. J lost 0 bases, V lost 2 bases, and 4 bases had no gene match. The CDR3 reads CASSQLGQDSYNEQFF. The CDR3 DNA is TGTGCCAGCAGCCAATTAGGACAGGACTCCTACAATGAGCAGTTCTTC.

This clonotype was observed at least ten times. This chain joins TRBV4-2 and TRBJ2-7; 12 bases match TRBD2. Trimming at V came to 0 bases and at J to 2 bases, leaving 2 bases not matched to a gene. This CDR3 contains 16 residues. The germline V gene has CDR1 LGHNA and CDR2 YNFKEQ. DNA for the CDR3: TGTGCCAGCAGCCAAGATTCTAGCGGGAGGGCCTACGAGCAGTACTTC. Translated, it gives CASSQDSSGRAYEQYF.

This clonotype was seen only a few times. V usage is TRBV5-6 and J usage is TRBJ2-7; D is unresolved. V lost 1 base to trimming and J lost 6 bases, with 5 bases between them. CDR1 and CDR2 (germline): SGHDT, YYEEEE. CDR3 length: 11 amino acids. This CDR3 is CASSLTGEQYF. As DNA, the CDR3 is TGTGCCAGCAGCTTGACCGGCGAGCAGTACTTC.

This chain connects TRBV18 to TRBJ2-7, with D possibly being TRBD1 or TRBD2 (5 bases each). The germline V gene has CDR1 KGHSH and CDR2 LQKENI. The V end was cut by 1 base, the J end by 2 bases, with 9 bases between. The CDR3 consists of 14 residues. For the CDR3, the DNA is TGTGCCAGCTCACCACTAGGGGAGACCTACGAGCAGTACTTC. Translation: CASSPLGETYEQYF.

This clonotype has just a few counts. The rearrangement joins TRBV29-1 to TRBJ2-1; no firm D call. V lost 7 bases and J lost 9, with 13 bases in between. The V gene's germline CDR1 is SQVTM and CDR2 ANQGSEA. The CDR3 is made up of 11 amino acids. Here the CDR3 reads CSGLGFGEQFF. The CDR3 DNA reads as TGCAGCGGCCTAGGTTTTGGTGAGCAGTTCTTC.

J is TRBJ2-3 and V is TRBV15; a possible D gene is TRBD2 (6 bases). V shed 1 base and J shed 0 bases, with 8 bases lying between them. The CDR3 extends over 15 amino acids. Germline V gene lookup returns CDR1 LNHNV and CDR2 YYDKDF (reference sequence). The CDR3 DNA sequence: TGTGCCACCAGCAGAGTAGCGGACAGCACAGATACGCAGTATTTT. Amino acid sequence: CATSRVADSTDTQYF.

This clonotype showed up just a few times. V and J are TRBV12-3 or TRBV12-4 and TRBJ1-2; D is perhaps TRBD1 (6 bases). The V and J ends lost 6 bases and 2 bases respectively, with 10 bases between them. This CDR3 is built from 13 residues. The chain's CDR3 is CASRRDTNYGYTF. The CDR3 coding sequence is TGTGCCAGCAGACGGGACACCAACTATGGCTACACCTTC.

This clonotype was counted a few times. The rearrangement joins TRBV2 to TRBJ2-3; 10 bases align to TRBD2. Germline CDR1 and CDR2: SNHLY and FYNNEI. The CDR3 runs to 15 residues. J gave up 6 bases and V 6 bases, and 9 bases lay outside the gene matches. The CDR3: CASSRAGGPADTQYF. DNA for the CDR3: TGTGCCAGCAGCCGAGCGGGGGGGCCCGCCGATACGCAGTATTTT.